Below, one TCR beta chain is given with its context. This clonotype has a count of ten or more. Its antigen is not yet known. The input lacks base qualities; no much larger clone sits a single base away. These data come from a study of spatial heterogeneity in lung cancer (dated by TCRdb to between 2018 and 2020). Context from the whole study: Beta-chain transcripts were consistently detected in greater numbers than alpha-chain transcripts, which likely reflected higher beta-chain transcript abundance. In the raw uncorrected reads, each unique combination of TCR and UMI appeared on average more than ten times. Both alpha and beta chains were TCR-sequenced in samples taken at surgery, namely 220 tumor regions, around 61 matched nontumor lung samples and a few dozen PBMC samples. The study linked features of the TCR repertoire to counts of nonsynonymous mutations, which were determined by whole-exome sequencing of tumor tissue. TCR alpha and beta repertoires were quantitatively compared across multiple tumor regions, matched nontumor lung and blood in non-small cell lung cancer.

Libraries were constructed by 5' RACE. Sequenced on a NextSeq 500. To allow correction of PCR and sequencing errors, the TCR library protocol tagged every TCR cDNA molecule with a unique molecular identifier. The authors' analysis ran thus. Decombinator tools were used for TCR identification, UMI-based error correction and CDR3 extraction. Expanded TCRs were defined as those above a frequency of 2 per 1,000, corresponding to the top 1% of the tumor frequency distribution. Renyi diversity was computed with the R vegan package after each repertoire had been subsampled 100 times to 5,000 TCRs. CDR3 similarity networks were built from amino acid triplet string-kernel similarity, with CDR3s being connected when pairwise similarity was above 0.82. TCRdb took the public reads, trimmed them with fastp at Q25, ran MiXCR for clone calling and kept in-frame beta chains. Rows are combined by CDR3 protein, so each entry shows the most common genes and DNA. The V and J calls and clone size come from TCRdb's table, not from the authors' own analysis. The sample table records around 24,000 distinct CDR3 sequences; roughly 7% of these occur just once. The ten largest make up roughly an eighth of the sample.

Paper-wide results and their limitations: Ubiquitous expanded tumor TCRs were detected in blood more often at tumor resection than at routine follow-up. Confirming at a functional level the hypothesis that regional TCRs recognize regional mutations was considered to require additional single-cell paired TCR alpha and beta sequencing.

Taken with the paper, the label for time point translates to: sample taken at primary tumor resection. Donors were 72 patients with early-stage, untreated non-small cell lung cancer from the lung TRACERx cohort. For TCR sequencing, whole RNA was extracted from tumor and nontumor lung tissue, or from cryopreserved PBMC samples, and no cell sorting was done. A patient was chosen for TCR sequencing only when enough RNA was available from at least two tumor regions. The germline V gene (reference sequence) gives CDR1 as DFQATT and CDR2 as SNEGSKA. V sheds 2 bases and J sheds 0 bases, leaving 5 bases between their ends. The CDR3 runs 13 residues from the cysteine to the phenylalanine. The kept DNA is CDR3 alone, 39 bases in frame from the first base.

The material was PBMCs, obtained at surgery. The sequence was obtained from a male donor with early-stage non-small cell lung cancer. The V gene is TRBV20-1 and the J gene is TRBJ1-5, with the identity of the D gene unclear. The bases read TGCAGTGCTAGACCGGATAGCAATCAGCCCCAGCATTTT. It encodes CSARPDSNQPQHF.